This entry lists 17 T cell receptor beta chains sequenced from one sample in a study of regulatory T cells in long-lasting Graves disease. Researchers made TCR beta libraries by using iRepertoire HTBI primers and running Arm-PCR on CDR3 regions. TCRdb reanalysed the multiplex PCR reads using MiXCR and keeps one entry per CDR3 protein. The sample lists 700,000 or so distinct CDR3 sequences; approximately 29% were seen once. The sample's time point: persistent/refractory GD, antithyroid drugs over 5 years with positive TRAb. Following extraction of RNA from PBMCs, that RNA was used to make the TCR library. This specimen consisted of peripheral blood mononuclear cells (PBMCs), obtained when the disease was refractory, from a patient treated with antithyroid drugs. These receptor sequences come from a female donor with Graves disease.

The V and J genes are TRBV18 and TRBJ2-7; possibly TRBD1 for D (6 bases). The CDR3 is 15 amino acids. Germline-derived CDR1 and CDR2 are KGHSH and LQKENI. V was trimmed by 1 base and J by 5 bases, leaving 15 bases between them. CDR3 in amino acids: CASSPQGTSVHEQYF. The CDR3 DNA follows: TGTGCCAGCTCACCACAGGGGACATCCGTCCACGAGCAGTACTTC.

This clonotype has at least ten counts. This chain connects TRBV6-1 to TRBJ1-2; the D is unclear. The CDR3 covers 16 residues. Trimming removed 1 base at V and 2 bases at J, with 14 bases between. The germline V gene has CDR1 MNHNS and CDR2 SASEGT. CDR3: CASSEVLAGKNYGYTF. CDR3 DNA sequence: TGTGCCAGCAGTGAAGTCCTGGCAGGAAAGAACTATGGCTACACCTTC.

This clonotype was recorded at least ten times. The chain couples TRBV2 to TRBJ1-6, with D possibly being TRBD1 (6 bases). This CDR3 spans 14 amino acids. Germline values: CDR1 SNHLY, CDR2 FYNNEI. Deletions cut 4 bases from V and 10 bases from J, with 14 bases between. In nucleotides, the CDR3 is TGTGCCAGCAGTGGGCAGGGGATACAGTCACCCCTCCACTTT. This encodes CASSGQGIQSPLHF.

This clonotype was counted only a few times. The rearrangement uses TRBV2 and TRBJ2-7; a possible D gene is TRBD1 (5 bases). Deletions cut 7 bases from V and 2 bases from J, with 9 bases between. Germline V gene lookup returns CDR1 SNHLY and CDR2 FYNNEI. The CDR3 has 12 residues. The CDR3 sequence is CASNGRAYEQYF. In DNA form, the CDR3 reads TGTGCCAGCAACGGCAGGGCCTACGAGCAGTACTTC.

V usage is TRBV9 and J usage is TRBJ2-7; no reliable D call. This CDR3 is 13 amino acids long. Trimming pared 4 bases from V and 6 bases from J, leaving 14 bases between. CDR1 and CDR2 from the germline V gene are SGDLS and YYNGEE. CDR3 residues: CASSNPDSSEQYF. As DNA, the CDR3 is TGTGCCAGCAGCAACCCTGATTCGTCCGAGCAGTACTTC.

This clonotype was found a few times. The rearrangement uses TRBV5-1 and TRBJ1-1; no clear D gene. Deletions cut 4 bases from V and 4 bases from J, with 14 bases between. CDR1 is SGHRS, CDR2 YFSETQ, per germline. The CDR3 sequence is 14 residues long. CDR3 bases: TGCGCCAGCAGCCTACATAGGGCTGGCACTGAAGCTTTCTTT. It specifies CASSLHRAGTEAFF.

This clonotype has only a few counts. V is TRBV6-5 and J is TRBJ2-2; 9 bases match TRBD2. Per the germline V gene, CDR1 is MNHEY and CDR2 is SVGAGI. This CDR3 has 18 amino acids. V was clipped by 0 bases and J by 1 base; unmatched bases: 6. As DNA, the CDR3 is TGTGCCAGCAGTTACTCATCTATAGCGGGAGTGAACACCGGGGAGCTGTTTTTT. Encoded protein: CASSYSSIAGVNTGELFF.

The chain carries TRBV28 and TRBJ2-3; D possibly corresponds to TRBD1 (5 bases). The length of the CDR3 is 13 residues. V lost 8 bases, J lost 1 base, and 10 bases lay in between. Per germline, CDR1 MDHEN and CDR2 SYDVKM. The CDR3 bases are TGTGCCAGCCAGGGCGGCGGCACAGATACGCAGTATTTT. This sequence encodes CASQGGGTDTQYF.

Here the CDR3 reads CASSPRQGPGALHF. In DNA, the CDR3 is TGTGCCAGCAGTCCTAGACAGGGGCCTGGGGCCCTCCACTTT. The rearrangement joins TRBV28 to TRBJ1-6, with 8 bases matching TRBD1. Germline V CDR1 and CDR2: MDHEN, SYDVKM. The V segment lost 5 bases and the J segment 14 bases; nucleotides outside the gene matches: 11. This CDR3 comprises 14 residues.

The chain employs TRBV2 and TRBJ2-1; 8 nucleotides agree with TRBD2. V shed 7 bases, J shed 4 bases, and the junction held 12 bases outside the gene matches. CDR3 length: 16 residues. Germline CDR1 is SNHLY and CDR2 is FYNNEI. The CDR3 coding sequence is TGTGCCAGCACCCAGTGGGCTAGCGGGCCTTACAATGAGCAGTTCTTC. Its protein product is CASTQWASGPYNEQFF.

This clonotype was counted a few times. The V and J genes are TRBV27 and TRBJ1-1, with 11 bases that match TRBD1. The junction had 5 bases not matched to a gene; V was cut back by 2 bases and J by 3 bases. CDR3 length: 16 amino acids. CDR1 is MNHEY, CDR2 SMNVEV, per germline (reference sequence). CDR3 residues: CASSLVPGQGDTEAFF. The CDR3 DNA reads TGTGCCAGCAGTTTAGTCCCGGGACAGGGGGACACTGAAGCTTTCTTT.

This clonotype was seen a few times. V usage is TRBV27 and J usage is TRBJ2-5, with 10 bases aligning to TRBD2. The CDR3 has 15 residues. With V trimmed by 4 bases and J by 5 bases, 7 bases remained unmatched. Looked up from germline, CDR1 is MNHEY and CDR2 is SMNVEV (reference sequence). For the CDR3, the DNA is TGTGCCAGCAGTTCGGTTCTAGCGGGAGCTGAGACCCAGTACTTC. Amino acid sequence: CASSSVLAGAETQYF.

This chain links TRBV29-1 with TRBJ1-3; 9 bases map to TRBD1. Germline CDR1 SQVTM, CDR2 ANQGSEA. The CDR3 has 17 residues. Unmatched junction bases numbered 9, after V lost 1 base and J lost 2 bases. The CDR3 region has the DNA TGCAGCGTTGAAGGGGGGGGACAGGGAGGCCCTGGAAACACCATATATTTT. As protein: CSVEGGGQGGPGNTIYF. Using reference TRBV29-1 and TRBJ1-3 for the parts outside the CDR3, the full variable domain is SAVISQKPSRDICQRGTSLTIQCQVDSQVTMMFWYRQQPGQSLTLIATANQGSEATYESGFVIDKFPISRPNLTFSTLTVSNMSPEDSSIYLCSVEGGGQGGPGNTIYFGEGSWLTVV.

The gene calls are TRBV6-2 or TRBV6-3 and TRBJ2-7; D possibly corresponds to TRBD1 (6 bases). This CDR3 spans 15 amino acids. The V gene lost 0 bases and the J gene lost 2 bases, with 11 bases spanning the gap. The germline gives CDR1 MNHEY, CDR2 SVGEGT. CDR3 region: CASSYSKGGAYEQYF. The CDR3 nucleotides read TGTGCCAGCAGTTACTCGAAAGGGGGTGCCTACGAGCAGTACTTC.

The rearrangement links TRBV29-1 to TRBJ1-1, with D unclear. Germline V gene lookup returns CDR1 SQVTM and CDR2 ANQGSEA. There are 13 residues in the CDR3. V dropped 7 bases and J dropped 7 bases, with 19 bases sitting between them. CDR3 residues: CSAQSGWRSEAFF. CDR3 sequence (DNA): TGCAGCGCCCAAAGCGGGTGGCGGAGTGAAGCTTTCTTT.

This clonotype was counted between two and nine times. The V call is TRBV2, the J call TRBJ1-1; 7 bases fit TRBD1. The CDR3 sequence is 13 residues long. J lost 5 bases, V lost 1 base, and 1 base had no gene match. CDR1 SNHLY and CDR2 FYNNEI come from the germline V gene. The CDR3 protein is CASSEEGATEAFF. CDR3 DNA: TGTGCCAGCAGTGAAGAGGGGGCGACTGAAGCTTTCTTT.

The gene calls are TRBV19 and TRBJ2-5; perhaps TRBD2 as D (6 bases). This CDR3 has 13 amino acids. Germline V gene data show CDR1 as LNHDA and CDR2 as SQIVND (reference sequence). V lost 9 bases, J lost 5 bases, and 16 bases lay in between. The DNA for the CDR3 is TGTGCCAGCTCCAGAGGAGGGCGCGAGACCCAGTACTTC. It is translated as CASSRGGRETQYF.